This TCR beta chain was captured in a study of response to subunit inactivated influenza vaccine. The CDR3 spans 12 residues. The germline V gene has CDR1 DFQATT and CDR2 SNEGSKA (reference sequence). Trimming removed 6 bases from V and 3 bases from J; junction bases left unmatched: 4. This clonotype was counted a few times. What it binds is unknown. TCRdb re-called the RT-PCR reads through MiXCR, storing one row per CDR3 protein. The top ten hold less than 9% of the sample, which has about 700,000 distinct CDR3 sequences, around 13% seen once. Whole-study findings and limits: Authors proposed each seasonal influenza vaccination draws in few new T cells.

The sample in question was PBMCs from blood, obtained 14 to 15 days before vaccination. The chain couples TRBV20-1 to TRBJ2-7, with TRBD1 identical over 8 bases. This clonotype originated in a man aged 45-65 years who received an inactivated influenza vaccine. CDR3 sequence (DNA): TGCAGTGCCGCGGACAGGGACTACGAGCAGTACTTC. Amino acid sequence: CSAADRDYEQYF.